Ten or more counts support the clone carrying this T cell receptor (beta chain). The germline V gene has CDR1 MNHEY and CDR2 SVGAGI. V shed 5 bases and J shed 4 bases, with 27 bases lying between them. The CDR3 extends over 18 amino acids. Priming with a constant-region primer yielded TCR beta cDNA from roughly 0.45 ug total RNA. Investigators got TCR beta libraries out of three nested multiplex PCR rounds, done with slightly modified ARM-PCR. For around 9 cycles apiece, the opening two PCR rounds ran with TRBV1-TRBV30 forward primers and a C-beta reverse primer. TCRdb reprocessed the multiplex PCR reads via MiXCR and lists one record per CDR3 protein. The sample records 100,000 to 150,000 distinct CDR3 sequences, 60% to 80% being singletons. The source of the sample is a study of tumor-infiltrating lymphocytes in primary liver carcinoma. The roughly 19-32 mg bulk tissue piece was not sorted before simultaneous RNA and DNA extraction.

Sequences were obtained from liver tumor tissue from sampling region 3. Subset reported: tumor region T3, left-lateral pole. J is TRBJ2-7 and V is TRBV6-5; a possible D gene is TRBD2 (6 bases). This clonotype was sampled from an older woman with primary liver carcinoma and hepatitis B virus infection. The CDR3 DNA follows: TGTGCCAGCAGTAGATCCCGACCGGGCGCTAGCGAGACTTACGAGCAGTACTTC. Translating it yields CASSRSRPGASETYEQYF.